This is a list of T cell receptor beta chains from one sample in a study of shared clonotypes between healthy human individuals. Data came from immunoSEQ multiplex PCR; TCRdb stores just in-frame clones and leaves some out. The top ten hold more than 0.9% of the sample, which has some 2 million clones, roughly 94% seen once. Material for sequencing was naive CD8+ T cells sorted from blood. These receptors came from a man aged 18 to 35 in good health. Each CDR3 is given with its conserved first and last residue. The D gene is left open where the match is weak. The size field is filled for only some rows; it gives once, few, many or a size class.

CASSEALDEQFF,TGTGCCAGCAGTGAAGCGCTTGATGAGCAGTTCTTC,TRBJ2-1,TRBV2,.,12,.
CASRREEVNTEAFF,TGTGCCAGCAGGAGGGAGGAGGTGAACACTGAAGCTTTCTTT,TRBJ1-1,TRBV2,.,14,.
CASSLIPGPFNYGYTF,TGTGCCAGCAGTTTAATCCCAGGGCCCTTTAACTATGGCTACACCTTC,TRBJ1-2,TRBV28,.,16,.
CASSLAAARKETQYF,TGTGCCAGCAGCTTAGCGGCAGCGCGGAAGGAGACCCAGTACTTC,TRBJ2-5,TRBV7-9,.,15,.
CASSLGGFGRDTEAFF,TGTGCCAGCAGCTTAGGCGGCTTCGGCCGGGACACTGAAGCTTTCTTT,TRBJ1-1,TRBV7-9,once,16,.
CSVEGSGTEAFF,TGCAGCGTTGAGGGGTCGGGCACTGAAGCTTTCTTT,TRBJ1-1,TRBV29-1,once,12,.
CASGPAVEQFF,TGTGCCAGCGGGCCGGCGGTTGAGCAGTTCTTC,TRBJ2-1,TRBV2,.,11,.
CASTYAGVFGTGELFF,TGTGCCAGTACCTACGCCGGGGTATTCGGAACCGGGGAGCTGTTTTTT,TRBJ2-2,TRBV19,once,16,.
CASGLANNGDTQYF,TGTGCTAGTGGTTTGGCCAACAATGGGGATACGCAGTATTTT,TRBJ2-3,TRBV12-5,.,14,.
CASSAGTGGTEAFF,TGTGCCAGCAGCGCAGGGACAGGGGGCACTGAAGCTTTCTTT,TRBJ1-1,TRBV9,.,14,TRBD1
CASSVGPNTEAFF,TGTGCCAGCAGCGTTGGCCCCAACACTGAAGCTTTCTTT,TRBJ1-1,TRBV9,.,13,.
CASSLGTGRNQPQHF,TGTGCCAGCAGCTTGGGTACAGGGCGGAATCAGCCCCAGCATTTT,TRBJ1-5,TRBV5-6,.,15,.
CASSEAYETQYF,TGTGCCAGCAGTGAAGCTTACGAGACCCAGTACTTC,TRBJ2-5,TRBV2,.,12,.
CASSWDGFYEQYF,TGTGCCAGCAGCTGGGACGGATTCTACGAGCAGTACTTC,TRBJ2-7,TRBV28,.,13,.
CASTFGTVNQPQHF,TGTGCCAGCACCTTTGGGACAGTCAATCAGCCCCAGCATTTT,TRBJ1-5,TRBV21-1,.,14,.
CAWSVLERDSTDTQYF,TGTGCCTGGAGTGTACTTGAGCGGGATAGCACAGATACGCAGTATTTT,TRBJ2-3,TRBV30,.,16,TRBD2
CASSLGTANYGYTF,TGTGCCAGCAGTTTGGGGACAGCAAACTATGGCTACACCTTC,TRBJ1-2,TRBV5-6,.,14,TRBD1
CASSQVEVNEQYF,TGCGCCAGCAGCCAAGTGGAAGTTAACGAGCAGTACTTC,TRBJ2-7,TRBV4-1,.,13,.
CASSPVRLSYEQYF,TGCGCCAGCAGCCCCGTGCGGCTAAGCTACGAGCAGTACTTC,TRBJ2-7,TRBV5-1,.,14,.
CASSIASGGFNYEQYF,TGTGCCAGCAGCATAGCCTCTGGAGGTTTTAACTACGAGCAGTACTTC,TRBJ2-7,TRBV13,.,16,.
CASSQGLTEAFF,TGTGCCAGCAGCCAAGGACTTACTGAAGCTTTCTTT,TRBJ1-1,TRBV7-9,.,12,.
CASSSEGWELFF,TGTGCCAGCAGCTCCGAGGGGTGGGAGCTGTTTTTT,TRBJ2-2,TRBV5-6,.,12,.
CASSSTYPGLAYNEQFF,TGTGCCAGCAGCTCGACGTATCCAGGACTAGCCTACAATGAGCAGTTCTTC,TRBJ2-1,TRBV7-2,.,17,TRBD2
CASSQVAPRYNEQFF,TGCGCCAGCAGCCAAGTGGCGCCGAGATACAATGAGCAGTTCTTC,TRBJ2-1,TRBV4-1,.,15,.
CAYPVGGQGSAEQFF,TGTGCCTACCCGGTGGGGGGCCAGGGGTCGGCTGAGCAGTTCTTC,TRBJ2-1,TRBV30,.,15,.
CASSRPGQGADTQYF,TGCGCCAGCAGCCGACCGGGACAGGGTGCAGATACGCAGTATTTT,TRBJ2-3,TRBV4-1,.,15,TRBD1
CASSGTDQETQYF,TGTGCCAGCAGCGGGACAGATCAAGAGACCCAGTACTTC,TRBJ2-5,TRBV11-2,.,13,TRBD1
CASSVGLGYGYTF,TGTGCCAGCAGCGTAGGATTAGGTTATGGCTACACCTTC,TRBJ1-2,TRBV9,.,13,.
CASSLAVETQYF,TGTGCCAGCAGCTTAGCTGTAGAGACCCAGTACTTC,TRBJ2-5,TRBV7-9,.,12,.
CASSLENGATNYNEQFF,TGTGCCAGCAGCTTAGAAAATGGAGCGACTAACTACAATGAGCAGTTCTTC,TRBJ2-1,TRBV7-9,.,17,.
CASSLSGYGYTF,TGTGCCAGCAGCTTGTCAGGCTATGGCTACACCTTC,TRBJ1-2,TRBV5-6,.,12,.
CASSTRDRLYNEQFF,TGTGCCAGCAGTACCCGGGACAGATTATACAATGAGCAGTTCTTC,TRBJ2-1,TRBV6-5,.,15,TRBD1
CASSSPNEAENTEAFF,TGTGCCAGCAGCTCCCCGAATGAGGCAGAAAACACTGAAGCTTTCTTT,TRBJ1-1,TRBV5-6,.,16,.
CASSIPGVHYGYTF,TGTGCCAGTAGTATACCGGGGGTTCACTATGGCTACACCTTC,TRBJ1-2,TRBV19,.,14,.
CASSGGSGYEQYF,TGCGCCAGCAGTGGGGGTAGCGGCTACGAGCAGTACTTC,TRBJ2-7,TRBV10-2,.,13,.
CASSQGSGQNTGELFF,TGTGCCAGCAGCCAGGGGAGCGGACAGAACACCGGGGAGCTGTTTTTT,TRBJ2-2,TRBV9,.,16,.
CASSLEGPPRGYF,TGTGCCAGCAGCTTAGAAGGTCCCCCCCGAGGCTACTTC,TRBJ2-7,TRBV13,once,13,.
CASSPLGLSAAGELFF,TGTGCCAGCAGCCCATTGGGACTTAGTGCGGCCGGGGAGCTGTTTTTT,TRBJ2-2,TRBV9,.,16,.
CASSWGEGDTEAFF,TGTGCCAGCAGTTGGGGGGAAGGGGACACTGAAGCTTTCTTT,TRBJ1-1,TRBV27,once,14,.
CASSPGQNTEAFF,TGTGCCAGCAGCCCAGGACAGAACACTGAAGCTTTCTTT,TRBJ1-1,TRBV7-2,.,13,.